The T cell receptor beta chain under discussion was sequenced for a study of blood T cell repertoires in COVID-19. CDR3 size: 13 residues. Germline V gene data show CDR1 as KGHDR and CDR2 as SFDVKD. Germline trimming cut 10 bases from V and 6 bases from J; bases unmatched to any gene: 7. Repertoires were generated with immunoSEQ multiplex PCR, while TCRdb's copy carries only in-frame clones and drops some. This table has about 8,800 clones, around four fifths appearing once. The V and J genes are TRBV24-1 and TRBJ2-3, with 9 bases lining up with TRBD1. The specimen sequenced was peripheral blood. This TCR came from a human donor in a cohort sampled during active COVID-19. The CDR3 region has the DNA TGTGCCACTGACAGGGGGGGGTCCGATACGCAGTATTTT. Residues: CATDRGGSDTQYF.